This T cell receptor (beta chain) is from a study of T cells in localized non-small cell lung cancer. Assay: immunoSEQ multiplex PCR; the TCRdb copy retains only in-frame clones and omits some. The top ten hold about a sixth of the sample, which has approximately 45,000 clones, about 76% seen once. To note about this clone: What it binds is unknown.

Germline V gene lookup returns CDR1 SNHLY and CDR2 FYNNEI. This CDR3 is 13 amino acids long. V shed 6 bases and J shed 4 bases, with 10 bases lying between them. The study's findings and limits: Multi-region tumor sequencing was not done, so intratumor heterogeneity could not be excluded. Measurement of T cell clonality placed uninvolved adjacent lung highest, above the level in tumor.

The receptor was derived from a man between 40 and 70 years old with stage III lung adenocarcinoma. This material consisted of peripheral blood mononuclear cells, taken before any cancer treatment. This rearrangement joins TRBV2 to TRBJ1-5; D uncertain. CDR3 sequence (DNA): TGTGCCAGCAGCCTGATCAAAAATCAGCCCCAGCATTTT. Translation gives CASSLIKNQPQHF.